These 2 T cell receptor beta chains share one sample of origin, sequenced in a study of CD8 T cells in Susac syndrome. When the RNA was reverse transcribed, random hexamers were used with an input of about 0.5 to 1 ug. TCRdb passed the immunoSEQ multiplex PCR reads through MiXCR, listing each CDR3 protein once. The sample holds about 200,000 distinct CDR3 sequences, 95% seen once. Sequenced input: CD4+ T cells from PBMCs. The source is a human donor with multiple sclerosis.

This clonotype was counted a single time. The CDR3, as DNA: TGTGCCACCAGCAGAGATGTAGCCGATCTACAGCCCCAGCATTTT. Its protein is CATSRDVADLQPQHF. V gene TRBV15 combines with J gene TRBJ1-5; D gene ambiguous. V lost 0 bases, J lost 7 bases, and 13 bases lay in between. Germline CDR1 reads LNHNV; CDR2 reads YYDKDF (reference sequence). This CDR3 has 15 amino acids.

The rearrangement joins TRBV29-1 to TRBJ2-3; D may be TRBD1 (5 bases). V lost 4 bases and J 3 bases, leaving 14 bases between the germline ends. Germline V gene sequence: CDR1 SQVTM, CDR2 ANQGSEA. This CDR3 region has 14 residues. The CDR3 DNA is TGCAGCGTTGGTCTCAGGGTCCGGACAGATACGCAGTATTTT. Amino acid sequence: CSVGLRVRTDTQYF.